This T cell receptor beta chain was sequenced in a study of a mutant IDH1 vaccine in newly diagnosed glioma. Study in general: Eight vaccinations went to patients in weeks 1, 3, 5, 7, 11, 15, 19, 23. The earlier regimen, radiotherapy, temozolomide, or both, was most often both. Patients got their first vaccination 4-6 weeks after radiotherapy alone, or with temozolomide cycles. Findings and limits, study-wide: Vaccination induced immune responses in about 92% of patients.

TCRdb's table, derived via immunoSEQ multiplex PCR, lists solely in-frame clones and lacks some. Of about 81,000 clones in the sample, roughly 85% were seen once. Worth noting for this clone: Its specificity is unknown.

The germline V gene encodes CDR1 SGHVS and CDR2 FNYEAQ. The CDR3 loop spans 16 amino acids. V shed 0 bases and J shed 0 bases, with 9 bases lying between them. Time point defined: week 23, last vaccination. Every single dose of the vaccine, 300 ug of mutant IDH1 20-mer peptide, came with topical imiquimod. This TCR came from a man younger than 45 with glioma. Some clones in this sample may be carry-over from other donors' samples. This sample comprised PBMCs, obtained from a glioma patient whose treatment included an IDH1 peptide vaccine. V gene TRBV7-6 combines with J gene TRBJ1-3; D is possibly TRBD1 (5 bases). The chain's CDR3 is CASSLAGRASGNTIYF. In nucleotides, the CDR3 is TGTGCCAGCAGCTTAGCGGGACGGGCCTCTGGAAACACCATATATTTT. Full variable domain (rest looked up from reference TRBV7-6 and TRBJ1-3): GAGVSQSPRYKVTKRGQDVALRCDPISGHVSLYWYRQALGQGPEFLTYFNYEAQQDKSGLPNDRFSAERPEGSISTLTIQRTEQRDSAMYRCASSLAGRASGNTIYFGEGSWLTVV.